Following are 14 T cell receptor beta chains from one sample sequenced in a study of OX40 agonist ivuxolimab in advanced cancers. Method: immunoSEQ multiplex PCR; TCRdb's copy keeps in-frame clones and lacks some. Counted here are about 120,000 clones, approximately 92% occurring once; the ten biggest clones make up 0.15% to 0.16%. Sample: CD4+ or CD8+ T cells sorted from blood, taken in a trial of the OX40 agonist ivuxolimab. These TCRs come from an adult with an advanced solid tumor such as melanoma, head and neck, liver or kidney cancer.

The V call is TRBV30, the J call TRBJ2-2; the D is unclear. The CDR3 has 17 residues. Germline CDR1 reads GTSNPN; CDR2 reads SVGIG (reference sequence). Trimming shortened V by 3 bases and J by 0 bases, and 17 bases separated the two germline ends. The CDR3 loop reads CAWREDAEPSNTGELFF. CDR3 DNA sequence: TGTGCCTGGAGAGAAGACGCGGAACCTTCGAACACCGGGGAGCTGTTTTTT.

The J gene is TRBJ1-1, the V gene TRBV6-5; D ambiguous. CDR1 and CDR2 from the germline V gene are MNHEY and SVGAGI. Trimming left V 8 bases short and J 1 base short, with 5 bases between. The CDR3 length is 11 residues. The CDR3 coding sequence is TGTGCCAGCCGGGGGAACACTGAAGCTTTCTTT. As protein: CASRGNTEAFF.

V is TRBV5-1 and J is TRBJ2-3; 14 bases map to TRBD2. The junction had 6 bases not matched to a gene; V was cut back by 4 bases and J by 5 bases. CDR1 SGHRS and CDR2 YFSETQ come from the germline V gene. The CDR3 covers 16 residues. This chain's CDR3 is CASSKTSGRAGDTQYF. CDR3 DNA sequence: TGCGCCAGCAGCAAGACTAGCGGGAGGGCTGGAGATACGCAGTATTTT.

DNA of the CDR3: TGTGCCAGCAGCCAAAGGGACTACACAGATACGCAGTATTTT. This gives the protein CASSQRDYTDTQYF. The V call is TRBV11-2, the J call TRBJ2-3; 7 bases agree with TRBD2. CDR3 length equals 14 residues. V shed 5 bases and J 2 bases; nucleotides not matched to a gene: 4. Germline CDR1 is SGHAT and CDR2 is FQNNGV.

Here the CDR3 reads CAWKLAGPYEQYF. Written as DNA, the CDR3 is TGTGCCTGGAAATTAGCAGGCCCCTACGAGCAGTACTTC. This chain joins TRBV30 and TRBJ2-7; D ambiguous. Trimming took 4 bases from V and 2 from J, leaving 12 bases between them. This CDR3 has 13 amino acids. Germline values: CDR1 GTSNPN, CDR2 SVGIG (reference sequence).

The chain uses TRBV9 and TRBJ2-5, with D perhaps matching TRBD1 or TRBD2 (5 bases each). Germline V gene lookup returns CDR1 SGDLS and CDR2 YYNGEE. V was clipped by 0 bases and J by 4 bases, with 7 bases between them. The CDR3 sequence is 13 residues long. The CDR3 DNA follows: TGTGCCAGCAGCGTAGATGGGGGAGAGACCCAGTACTTC. It encodes CASSVDGGETQYF.

This chain links TRBV9 with TRBJ1-3, with D possibly TRBD1 on 5 matching bases. This CDR3 contains 15 residues. V was clipped by 4 bases and J by 1 base, with 12 bases between them. Per the germline V gene, CDR1 is SGDLS and CDR2 is YYNGEE. The CDR3 DNA reads as TGTGCCAGCAGCCCTAGGGGACCTTCTGGAAACACCATATATTTT. Translated, it gives CASSPRGPSGNTIYF.

V is TRBV5-1 and J is TRBJ1-5; tentative D call: TRBD1 (6 bases). Germline values: CDR1 SGHRS, CDR2 YFSETQ. The V end lost 4 bases, the J end lost 6 bases, and 20 bases lay between the germline ends. The CDR3 sequence is 16 residues long. For the CDR3, the DNA is TGCGCCAGCAGCCCCGAGGGGGGGGGCTCGGGTCAGCCCCAGCATTTT. Translated, it gives CASSPEGGGSGQPQHF.

The chain has TRBV4-1 and TRBJ2-1, with 8 positions matching TRBD2. CDR3 length: 16 residues. Germline trimming cut 8 bases from V and 7 bases from J; bases unmatched to any gene: 16. Germline assignment: CDR1 MGHRA and CDR2 YSYEKL. The CDR3 here is CASASAGGGLRNEQFF. The CDR3 bases are TGCGCCAGCGCATCCGCGGGCGGGGGGCTAAGGAATGAGCAGTTCTTC.

This clone appeared a single time. The chain has TRBV4-3 and TRBJ2-2, with D unresolved. V gave up 0 bases and J gave up 6 bases, with 8 bases separating them. Germline CDR1 and CDR2: LGHNA and YSLEER. This CDR3 has 14 amino acids. CDR3 sequence (DNA): TGCGCCAGCAGCCAAGATAGTGTCTCCGGGGAGCTGTTTTTT. Its translation: CASSQDSVSGELFF.

The chain joins TRBV5-1 to TRBJ2-7, with 8 bases that match TRBD1. Losses at the gene ends were 6 bases for V and 0 bases for J; bases not matched to a gene: 8. The CDR3 runs 15 residues. Germline CDR1 reads SGHRS; CDR2 reads YFSETQ. The CDR3 loop reads CASNIGQGASYEQYF. For the CDR3, the DNA is TGCGCCAGCAACATTGGTCAGGGGGCCTCCTACGAGCAGTACTTC.

DNA for the CDR3: TGTGCCAGCACCGTACAGGGTCGGCAAGAGACCCAGTACTTC. The encoded protein is CASTVQGRQETQYF. The chain links TRBV6-6 to TRBJ2-5; TRBD1 is a possible D gene (6 bases). CDR3 length equals 14 residues. CDR1 and CDR2 (germline): MNHNY, SVGAGI (reference sequence). Trimming left V 7 bases short and J 2 bases short, with 14 bases between.

The chain has TRBV6-6 and TRBJ1-4; D remains ambiguous. The CDR3 spans 14 residues. Trimming removed 6 bases at V and 8 bases at J, with 16 bases between. Per germline, CDR1 MNHNY and CDR2 SVGAGI (reference sequence). Written as DNA, the CDR3 is TGTGCCAGCAGGCCCCAGTGGGCGGAAGAAAAACTGTTTTTT. Its protein product is CASRPQWAEEKLFF.

V is TRBV7-6 and J is TRBJ1-1; D remains unclear. The CDR3 covers 13 residues. V lost 1 base and J lost 4, with 7 bases in between. Per germline, CDR1 SGHVS and CDR2 FNYEAQ. CDR3 in DNA: TGTGCCAGCAGCTTAGATCCAGCCACTGAAGCTTTCTTT. This sequence encodes CASSLDPATEAFF.